The 20 T cell receptor beta chains below were found in one sample sequenced in a study of T cells in localized non-small cell lung cancer. Sequencing used immunoSEQ multiplex PCR; TCRdb keeps in-frame clones, though not all of them. Found here are tens of thousands of clones, around nine tenths of them singletons; the top ten hold approximately 6.9%. Sequenced here: peripheral blood, sampled before any cancer treatment. Receptor source: a female donor older than 55 with stage I lung adenocarcinoma.

The genes are TRBV7-2 and TRBJ2-1, with 10 nucleotides matching TRBD1. J lost 9 bases, V lost 5 bases, and 13 bases had no gene match. This CDR3 comprises 16 residues. Germline V CDR1 and CDR2: SGHTA, FQGNSA. CDR3 sequence: CASSATGGPQRVEQFF. The CDR3 coding sequence is TGTGCCAGCAGCGCGACAGGGGGCCCCCAACGGGTTGAGCAGTTCTTC.

V usage is TRBV13 and J usage is TRBJ2-2, with D unclear. Trimming removed 0 bases from V and 8 bases from J, with 10 bases in between. Per germline, CDR1 PRHDT and CDR2 FYEKMQ (reference sequence). CDR3 size: 14 residues. CDR3 DNA sequence: TGTGCCAGCAGCTTAGGAACTTTTAAGGGGGAGCTGTTTTTT. Translation gives CASSLGTFKGELFF.

The chain joins TRBV19 to TRBJ1-2, with D perhaps TRBD1 (5 bases). This CDR3 contains 14 residues. Trimming cost V 7 bases and J 6 bases, with 18 bases left between them. The V gene's germline CDR1 is LNHDA and CDR2 SQIVND (reference sequence). CDR3 nucleotides: TGTGCCAGTACCCCCCTAAGGGGTGAAAATGGCTACACCTTC. This gives the protein CASTPLRGENGYTF.

The rearrangement links TRBV9 to TRBJ2-5; 7 positions agree with TRBD1. Germline loops: CDR1 SGDLS, CDR2 YYNGEE. The CDR3 sequence is 15 residues long. Trimming took 0 bases from V and 4 from J; bases not matched to a gene: 6. In nucleotides, the CDR3 is TGTGCCAGCAGCGTAGATGAGGGGGCAGGAGAGACCCAGTACTTC. Amino acid sequence: CASSVDEGAGETQYF.

This clone was observed a few times. The chain links TRBV5-1 to TRBJ2-3; 9 bases fit TRBD1. CDR1 and CDR2 from the germline V gene are SGHRS and YFSETQ. Trimming removed 5 bases from V and 1 base from J; junction bases left unmatched: 2. This CDR3 has 14 residues. In DNA form, the CDR3 reads TGCGCCAGCAGAACAGGGGGCCGCACAGATACGCAGTATTTT. Translated, it gives CASRTGGRTDTQYF.

In this sample, this clone turned up once. This sequence joins TRBV11-3 and TRBJ2-3; D is unresolved. Trimming shortened V by 3 bases and J by 0 bases, and 4 bases separated the two germline ends. CDR1 is SGHNT and CDR2 is YENEEA in the germline V gene. The CDR3 is made up of 13 amino acids. The CDR3 nucleotides are TGTGCCAGCAGCTTTTCTAGCACAGATACGCAGTATTTT. Translating gives CASSFSSTDTQYF.

In this sample, this clone turned up once. V gene TRBV15 combines with J gene TRBJ2-3; the D gene could be TRBD1 or TRBD2 (5 bases each). Trimming stripped 1 base from V and 0 bases from J, with 14 bases between. Germline-derived CDR1 and CDR2 are LNHNV and YYDKDF (reference sequence). The CDR3 totals 17 residues. CDR3 bases: TGTGCCACCAGCAGAGGGGCAGGGACCTCTAGCACAGATACGCAGTATTTT. Translating gives CATSRGAGTSSTDTQYF.

CDR3 protein: CASSPDSGYGYTF. The CDR3 DNA reads TGTGCCAGCTCACCCGACAGCGGCTATGGCTACACCTTC. The chain combines TRBV18 with TRBJ1-2; D is perhaps TRBD1 (5 bases). V was trimmed by 3 bases and J by 4 bases, leaving 9 bases between them. The CDR3 is 13 amino acids. Germline V gene data show CDR1 as KGHSH and CDR2 as LQKENI.

The CDR3 bases are TGCGCCAGCAGCTTTACAGCACAAGAGACCCAGTACTTC. Encoded protein: CASSFTAQETQYF. The rearrangement uses TRBV5-1 and TRBJ2-5; D not resolved. V dropped 2 bases and J dropped 2 bases, with 7 bases sitting between them. This CDR3 has 13 amino acids. Germline V gene data show CDR1 as SGHRS and CDR2 as YFSETQ.

This chain links TRBV7-3 with TRBJ1-6; no firm D call. Germline V lookup: CDR1 SGHTA, CDR2 FQGTGA. CDR3 size: 14 residues. V was pared by 5 bases and J by 10 bases, with 15 bases between. For the CDR3, the DNA is TGTGCCAGCAGCGAAACAGCGTCGGACTCACCCCTCCACTTT. It codes for CASSETASDSPLHF.

V usage is TRBV29-1 and J usage is TRBJ1-4, with D perhaps matching TRBD1 (6 bases). CDR1 and CDR2 (germline): SQVTM, ANQGSEA. This CDR3 comprises 15 residues. Trimming removed 5 bases at V and 8 bases at J, with 21 bases between. The CDR3 DNA sequence: TGCAGCGTTAGCCCCCCCGGGGGGGGACAAGAAAAACTGTTTTTT. Protein: CSVSPPGGGQEKLFF.

The CDR3 here is CASSLSRSRNTIYF. Written as DNA, the CDR3 is TGTGCCAGCAGTTTGAGCAGGTCGAGAAACACCATATATTTT. The V gene is TRBV28, the J gene TRBJ1-3; no clear D. The CDR3 length is 14 residues. Germline V lookup: CDR1 MDHEN, CDR2 SYDVKM. The ends were cut back, 3 bases at V and 5 bases at J, with 11 bases in the middle.

The rearrangement joins TRBV19 to TRBJ1-5; TRBD1 agrees at 10 bases. With V trimmed by 6 bases and J by 9 bases, 8 bases remained unmatched. The CDR3 extends over 14 amino acids. Germline V CDR1 and CDR2: LNHDA, SQIVND (reference sequence). CDR3 sequence: CASRTGGSPGPQHF. In DNA form, the CDR3 reads TGTGCCAGTAGGACAGGGGGCTCGCCGGGGCCCCAGCATTTT. Combining the CDR3 with reference TRBV19 and TRBJ1-5 gives the whole variable domain DGGITQSPKYLFRKEGQNVTLSCEQNLNHDAMYWYRQDPGQGLRLIYYSQIVNDFQKGDIAEGYSVSREKKESFPLTVTSAQKNPTAFYLCASRTGGSPGPQHFGDGTRLSIL.

This chain uses TRBV7-9 with TRBJ1-3; D is unresolved. From germline, CDR1 is SEHNR and CDR2 FQNEAQ (reference sequence). The CDR3 loop spans 16 amino acids. V was trimmed by 0 bases and J by 0 bases, leaving 9 bases between them. The CDR3, as DNA: TGTGCCAGCAGCTTAGCGGGGTCCTACTCTGGAAACACCATATATTTT. Its translation: CASSLAGSYSGNTIYF. The full variable domain, completed using reference TRBV7-9 and TRBJ1-3, is DTGVSQNPRHKITKRGQNVTFRCDPISEHNRLYWYRQTLGQGPEFLTYFQNEAQLEKSRLLSDRFSAERPKGSFSTLEIQRTEQGDSAMYLCASSLAGSYSGNTIYFGEGSWLTVV.

This clone was picked up one time. J is TRBJ2-5 and V is TRBV5-1; D unresolved. This CDR3 region has 14 residues. CDR1 and CDR2 from the germline V gene are SGHRS and YFSETQ. Trimming shortened V by 2 bases and J by 3 bases, and 11 bases separated the two germline ends. The CDR3 spells CASSFGYSKETQYF. DNA for the CDR3: TGCGCCAGCAGCTTTGGTTACAGCAAAGAGACCCAGTACTTC.

J is TRBJ1-2 and V is TRBV15; TRBD1 aligns across 7 bases. Looked up from germline, CDR1 is LNHNV and CDR2 is YYDKDF (reference sequence). Trimming removed 0 bases from V and 4 bases from J; junction bases left unmatched: 11. CDR3 length equals 17 residues. The CDR3 DNA reads TGTGCCACCAGCAGAGATATGGGACAGCACCTCCCCTATGGCTACACCTTC. Translated: CATSRDMGQHLPYGYTF.

The genes are TRBV4-1 and TRBJ1-3; the match to TRBD1 covers 7 bases. This CDR3 region has 15 residues. CDR1 and CDR2 from the germline V gene are MGHRA and YSYEKL. After removal of 1 base from V and 2 bases from J, the junction contained 2 bases not matched to a gene. DNA for the CDR3: TGCGCCAGCAGCCAAGCAACAGGGGCTGGAAACACCATATATTTT. This encodes CASSQATGAGNTIYF.

CDR3 in DNA: TGTGCCAGCAAGATTAGGCAGCCCGTGAGGGGCTACACCTTC. The encoded protein is CASKIRQPVRGYTF. The chain recombines TRBV6-5 with TRBJ1-2, with no clear D. Germline assignment: CDR1 MNHEY and CDR2 SVGAGI. V was shortened by 7 bases and J by 8 bases, with 20 bases between the two germline ends. The CDR3 is made up of 14 amino acids.

The genes are TRBV7-3 and TRBJ1-6; D ambiguous. The CDR3 consists of 13 residues. Trimming shortened V by 4 bases and J by 8 bases, and 9 bases separated the two germline ends. From germline, CDR1 is SGHTA and CDR2 FQGTGA. DNA of the CDR3: TGTGCCAGCAGCTCATTGAGGGATTCACCCCTCCACTTT. This codes for CASSSLRDSPLHF. The variable domain in full, completed from reference TRBV7-3 and TRBJ1-6, reads GAGVSQTPSNKVTEKGKYVELRCDPISGHTALYWYRQSLGQGPEFLIYFQGTGAADDSGLPNDRFFAVRPEGSVSTLKIQRTERGDSAVYLCASSSLRDSPLHFGNGTRLTVT.

The V call is TRBV5-1, the J call TRBJ1-4; 8 bases line up with TRBD1. J gave up 8 bases and V 2 bases, and 5 bases lay outside the gene matches. This CDR3 region has 14 residues. CDR1 SGHRS and CDR2 YFSETQ come from the germline V gene. The CDR3 spells CASSFDRGGEKLFF. The CDR3 nucleotides are TGCGCCAGCAGCTTTGACAGGGGAGGCGAAAAACTGTTTTTT.